The 31 T cell receptor beta chains reported below all come from one sample, sequenced in a study of CD8 T cells in Susac syndrome. Reverse transcription of roughly 0.5 to 1 ug RNA was carried out with random hexamers. One entry per CDR3 protein, called by TCRdb with MiXCR from the immunoSEQ multiplex PCR reads. Found here are around 80,000 distinct CDR3 sequences, around 94% of them singletons; the top ten hold 0.52%. Sequencing was done on a sample of CD8+ T cells from PBMCs. The receptors originated from a human donor with Susac syndrome.

V usage is TRBV14 and J usage is TRBJ2-4; D is unresolved. This CDR3 is 14 amino acids long. Germline CDR1 is SGHDN and CDR2 is FVKESK. Trimming removed 3 bases at V and 0 bases at J, with 6 bases between. The DNA of the CDR3 is TGTGCCAGCAGCCACGTACTAGCCAAAAACATTCAGTACTTC. Its protein is CASSHVLAKNIQYF. Supplemented by reference TRBV14 and TRBJ2-4, the full variable domain reads EAGVTQFPSHSVIEKGQTVTLRCDPISGHDNLYWYRRVMGKEIKFLLHFVKESKQDESGMPNNRFLAERTGGTYSTLKVQPAELEDSGVYFCASSHVLAKNIQYFGAGTRLSVL.

The genes are TRBV20-1 and TRBJ2-1; D is ambiguous. Germline CDR1 reads DFQATT; CDR2 reads SNEGSKA (reference sequence). V dropped 0 bases and J dropped 8 bases, with 5 bases sitting between them. The CDR3 extends over 11 amino acids. For the CDR3, the DNA is TGCAGTGCTAGAGAAAATTATGAGCAGTTCTTC. Translated, it gives CSARENYEQFF.

The chain is built from TRBV6-4 and TRBJ2-3; 8 bases match TRBD2. This CDR3 has 13 residues. Germline values: CDR1 MRHNA, CDR2 SNTAGT. V gave up 6 bases and J gave up 5 bases; unmatched junction bases: 4. In DNA form, the CDR3 reads TGTGCCAGCAGCTATGCGGGGGGAGATACGCAGTATTTT. It yields the protein CASSYAGGDTQYF.

This chain joins TRBV19 and TRBJ1-5, with 8 bases that match TRBD1. Germline V CDR1 and CDR2: LNHDA, SQIVND (reference sequence). The CDR3 contains 15 residues. Germline trimming cut 3 bases from V and 6 bases from J; bases unmatched to any gene: 7. CDR3 in amino acids: CASSIIRDRPQPQHF. CDR3 DNA: TGTGCCAGTAGTATTATTCGGGACAGGCCTCAGCCCCAGCATTTT.

CDR3 DNA sequence: TGTGCTAGTGGCAATCCGGTTCCCTATGGCTACACCTTC. Translated, it gives CASGNPVPYGYTF. This chain links TRBV12-5 with TRBJ1-2; no firm D call. Trimming removed 6 bases at V and 4 bases at J, with 12 bases between. The CDR3 extends over 13 amino acids. Germline loops: CDR1 LGHNT, CDR2 FRNRAP.

In its sample, this clonotype was seen once. The rearrangement links TRBV28 to TRBJ2-3, with 8 bases aligning to TRBD2. The CDR3 has 15 amino acids. Per germline, CDR1 MDHEN and CDR2 SYDVKM. Trimming cost V 3 bases and J 2 bases; bases outside gene matches: 4. CDR3 sequence (DNA): TGTGCCAGCAGTTTGGCAGCGGGGGACACAGATACGCAGTATTTT. This encodes CASSLAAGDTDTQYF.

This clonotype is a singleton in its sample. J is TRBJ2-1 and V is TRBV28, with a weak D call TRBD2 (6 bases). Trimming stripped 6 bases from V and 10 bases from J, with 13 bases between. CDR3 size: 12 residues. Germline V gene sequence: CDR1 MDHEN, CDR2 SYDVKM. CDR3 protein: CASRSTSNEQFF. The CDR3 DNA is TGTGCCAGCAGGTCGACTAGTAACGAGCAGTTCTTC.

The chain recombines TRBV3-1 with TRBJ1-2; tentative D call: TRBD1 (5 bases). Germline CDR1 and CDR2: LGHDT and YNNKEL (reference sequence). The CDR3 contains 13 residues. Trimming cost V 2 bases and J 6 bases, with 10 bases left between them. DNA for the CDR3: TGTGCCAGCAGCCAAAACAGGCCTGATGGCTACACCTTC. Protein: CASSQNRPDGYTF.

The chain combines TRBV6-5 with TRBJ2-7; D not resolved. CDR3 length equals 14 residues. V was cut by 2 bases and J by 0 bases, with 8 bases left in between. CDR1 MNHEY and CDR2 SVGAGI come from the germline V gene. The CDR3 coding sequence is TGTGCCAGCAGTTACGCCAGGAGCTCCTACGAGCAGTACTTC. Translated, it gives CASSYARSSYEQYF.

The genes are TRBV11-2 and TRBJ2-3; perhaps TRBD2 as D (6 bases). The CDR3 consists of 15 residues. CDR1 and CDR2 (germline): SGHAT, FQNNGV. Trimming cost V 5 bases and J 1 base, with 13 bases left between them. The DNA of the CDR3 is TGTGCCAGCAGCCCCGGGACGGGGGGCACAGATACGCAGTATTTT. Encoded protein: CASSPGTGGTDTQYF.

The J gene is TRBJ2-5, the V gene TRBV28; TRBD2 agrees at 15 bases. Germline V gene lookup returns CDR1 MDHEN and CDR2 SYDVKM. The CDR3 extends over 20 amino acids. V lost 3 bases and J lost 0; bases outside the gene matches: 11. Here the CDR3 reads CASSFPRGLAGGPYQETQYF. CDR3 coding DNA: TGTGCCAGCAGTTTCCCCAGGGGACTAGCGGGGGGTCCCTACCAAGAGACCCAGTACTTC. Full variable domain (rest looked up from reference TRBV28 and TRBJ2-5): DVKVTQSSRYLVKRTGEKVFLECVQDMDHENMFWYRQDPGLGLRLIYFSYDVKMKEKGDIPEGYSVSREKKERFSLILESASTNQTSMYLCASSFPRGLAGGPYQETQYFGPGTRLLVL.

The chain joins TRBV4-1 to TRBJ2-6, with D possibly TRBD1 on 7 matching bases. The CDR3 has 17 amino acids. V was pared by 0 bases and J by 2 bases, with 11 bases between. Germline CDR1 and CDR2: MGHRA and YSYEKL. The CDR3 spells CASSQDVRGAGANVLTF. The CDR3 nucleotides read TGCGCCAGCAGCCAAGATGTCAGGGGGGCTGGGGCCAACGTCCTGACTTTC.

This rearrangement joins TRBV10-3 to TRBJ1-5; D unresolved. CDR3 length: 13 amino acids. The V gene lost 1 base and the J gene lost 8 bases, with 9 bases spanning the gap. From germline, CDR1 is ENHRY and CDR2 SYGVKD. The CDR3 nucleotides are TGTGCCATCAGTGAGTTGAGCGGTGAGCCCCAGCATTTT. Protein: CAISELSGEPQHF.

V and J are TRBV3-1 and TRBJ2-7, with 7 nucleotides matching TRBD1. In germline, CDR1 is LGHDT, CDR2 YNNKEL (reference sequence). The CDR3 covers 16 residues. The V gene end was trimmed by 5 bases and the J gene end by 2 bases; junction bases not matched to a gene: 12. The chain's CDR3 is CASSAPRQGPTYEQYF. CDR3 in DNA: TGTGCCAGCAGCGCCCCTAGACAGGGCCCTACCTACGAGCAGTACTTC.

The chain combines TRBV30 with TRBJ1-1; 8 nucleotides agree with TRBD1. CDR1 and CDR2 (germline): GTSNPN, SVGIG (reference sequence). The CDR3 loop spans 18 amino acids. Germline trimming cut 0 bases from V and 1 base from J; bases unmatched to any gene: 13. CDR3 bases: TGTGCCTGGAGTGTGGCAAATTCAGAGCAGGGGGCGAACACTGAAGCTTTCTTT. As protein: CAWSVANSEQGANTEAFF.

CDR3: CATKFGGQNTEAFF. DNA of the CDR3: TGTGCGACGAAATTTGGGGGCCAGAACACTGAAGCTTTCTTT. The rearrangement uses TRBV7-9 and TRBJ1-1; D might be TRBD1 (6 bases). The CDR3 extends over 14 amino acids. Germline lookup yields CDR1 SEHNR and CDR2 FQNEAQ (reference sequence).

CDR3 nucleotide sequence: TGTGCCAGCAGCCAAGATAAGGGGCTGGGCCAGCCCCAGCATTTT. It yields the protein CASSQDKGLGQPQHF. The chain is built from TRBV3-1 and TRBJ1-5; tentative D call: TRBD1 (5 bases). CDR1 and CDR2 from the germline V gene are LGHDT and YNNKEL (reference sequence). The CDR3 totals 15 residues. The V gene lost 0 bases and the J gene lost 7 bases, with 13 bases spanning the gap. Together with reference TRBV3-1 and TRBJ1-5, the CDR3 gives the full variable domain: DTAVSQTPKYLVTQMGNDKSIKCEQNLGHDTMYWYKQDSKKFLKIMFSYNNKELIINETVPNRFSPKSPDKAHLNLHINSLELGDSAVYFCASSQDKGLGQPQHFGDGTRLSIL.

As DNA, the CDR3 is TGTGCCAGCAGCGGTGCCCTGGGGACCCAGTACTTC. Translation: CASSGALGTQYF. The chain recombines TRBV7-9 with TRBJ2-5; D remains ambiguous. The V gene's germline CDR1 is SEHNR and CDR2 FQNEAQ (reference sequence). The V end was cut by 5 bases, the J end by 7 bases, with 11 bases between. This CDR3 comprises 12 residues.

The chain recombines TRBV4-1 with TRBJ2-2; 7 bases agree with TRBD1. The V and J ends lost 3 bases and 6 bases, in that order; junction bases with no gene match: 4. The germline gives CDR1 MGHRA, CDR2 YSYEKL. The CDR3 is 14 residues long. CDR3 protein: CASSHPTGAGELFF. The CDR3 DNA is TGCGCCAGCAGCCACCCAACAGGGGCCGGGGAGCTGTTTTTT.

The gene calls are TRBV6-5 and TRBJ2-5; 8 bases line up with TRBD2. The CDR3 is 14 residues long. CDR1 and CDR2 from the germline V gene are MNHEY and SVGAGI. V trimming: 4 bases; J trimming: 1 base; junction bases outside the gene matches: 2. The CDR3 spells CASSFSGAQETQYF. The CDR3 region has the DNA TGTGCCAGCAGTTTTAGCGGGGCCCAAGAGACCCAGTACTTC.

This clonotype was seen just once. This chain uses TRBV7-9 with TRBJ1-2; D gene uncertain. CDR1 SEHNR and CDR2 FQNEAQ come from the germline V gene (reference sequence). The V end was cut by 4 bases, the J end by 3 bases, with 12 bases between. The CDR3 totals 14 residues. The CDR3: CASSYQDTYYGYTF. The DNA for the CDR3 is TGTGCCAGCAGCTACCAAGACACTTACTATGGCTACACCTTC.

J is TRBJ2-5 and V is TRBV6-5; D unresolved. V lost 6 bases and J lost 4, with 18 bases in between. This CDR3 is 15 amino acids long. CDR1 is MNHEY and CDR2 is SVGAGI in the germline V gene. The DNA for the CDR3 is TGTGCCAGCAGCCAGAAATCGGTCTATCCAGAGACCCAGTACTTC. Translation: CASSQKSVYPETQYF.

V and J are TRBV12-5 and TRBJ2-5, with a possible D match to TRBD2 (6 bases). V shed 0 bases and J shed 4 bases, with 15 bases lying between them. The V gene's germline CDR1 is LGHNT and CDR2 FRNRAP. This CDR3 has 16 amino acids. CDR3 in amino acids: CASGLVQAGGVETQYF. As DNA, the CDR3 is TGTGCTAGTGGTTTGGTACAAGCGGGTGGGGTAGAGACCCAGTACTTC.

The V call is TRBV29-1, the J call TRBJ2-7, with D uncertain. V shed 6 bases and J shed 3 bases, with 18 bases lying between them. Germline loops: CDR1 SQVTM, CDR2 ANQGSEA. This CDR3 region has 14 residues. CDR3: CSVIPIGRIYEQYF. CDR3 bases: TGCAGCGTCATACCGATAGGACGGATCTACGAGCAGTACTTC.

Turning to this clonotype: A read error may account for a junction end that differs from germline. J is TRBJ1-2 and V is TRBV9; D not certain. The CDR3 loop spans 10 amino acids. Looked up from germline, CDR1 is SGDLS and CDR2 is YYNGEE. CDR3 coding DNA: TGTGCCAGCAGCGGGACCGTTCCCCTCTTC. Translation: CASSGTVPLF.

V usage is TRBV3-1 and J usage is TRBJ1-6; TRBD1 might be the D (6 bases). This CDR3 has 16 amino acids. CDR1 LGHDT and CDR2 YNNKEL come from the germline V gene (reference sequence). V was cut by 4 bases and J by 1 base, with 11 bases left in between. This chain's CDR3 is CASSLSGASYNSPLHF. CDR3 coding DNA: TGTGCCAGCAGCCTCTCGGGGGCGTCCTATAATTCACCCCTCCACTTT.

The chain joins TRBV7-9 to TRBJ2-5; D is ambiguous. V was trimmed by 0 bases and J by 5 bases, leaving 10 bases between them. The CDR3 sequence is 14 residues long. The germline CDR1 and CDR2 sequences are SEHNR and FQNEAQ (reference sequence). The CDR3 reads CASSLARSRETQYF. The CDR3 DNA reads TGTGCCAGCAGCTTAGCGCGCTCCAGGGAGACCCAGTACTTC.

The chain recombines TRBV11-2 with TRBJ2-7, with TRBD2 matching over 7 bases. V was pared by 5 bases and J by 6 bases, with 13 bases of the junction left unmatched. The CDR3 has 15 residues. Germline CDR1 reads SGHAT; CDR2 reads FQNNGV. The CDR3 is CASSPRASGGFEQYF. In nucleotides, the CDR3 is TGTGCCAGCAGCCCAAGGGCTAGCGGAGGCTTCGAGCAGTACTTC.

The table lists this clonotype with a count of one. CDR3 nucleotide sequence: TGCAGTGCTCTTAGGGGGACAACTAATGAAAAACTGTTTTTT. It encodes CSALRGTTNEKLFF. The chain joins TRBV20-1 to TRBJ1-4; D is possibly TRBD1 (6 bases). This CDR3 contains 14 residues. V was clipped by 5 bases and J by 0 bases, with 10 bases between them. Germline CDR1 DFQATT, CDR2 SNEGSKA (reference sequence).

This chain joins TRBV29-1 and TRBJ1-2; perhaps TRBD1 as D (5 bases). The V gene lost 5 bases and the J gene lost 8 bases, with 12 bases spanning the gap. Germline V lookup: CDR1 SQVTM, CDR2 ANQGSEA. The CDR3 runs to 11 residues. The CDR3, as DNA: TGCAGCGTTACTTGGGGGTACGGCTACACCTTC. Protein product: CSVTWGYGYTF.

V is TRBV12-3 or TRBV12-4 and J is TRBJ2-1, with 11 bases fitting TRBD2. J lost 5 bases, V lost 4 bases, and 7 bases had no gene match. CDR3 length: 16 amino acids. CDR3 sequence: CASSSLAGGWDNEQFF. CDR3 sequence (DNA): TGTGCCAGCAGTTCGCTAGCGGGGGGCTGGGACAATGAGCAGTTCTTC.